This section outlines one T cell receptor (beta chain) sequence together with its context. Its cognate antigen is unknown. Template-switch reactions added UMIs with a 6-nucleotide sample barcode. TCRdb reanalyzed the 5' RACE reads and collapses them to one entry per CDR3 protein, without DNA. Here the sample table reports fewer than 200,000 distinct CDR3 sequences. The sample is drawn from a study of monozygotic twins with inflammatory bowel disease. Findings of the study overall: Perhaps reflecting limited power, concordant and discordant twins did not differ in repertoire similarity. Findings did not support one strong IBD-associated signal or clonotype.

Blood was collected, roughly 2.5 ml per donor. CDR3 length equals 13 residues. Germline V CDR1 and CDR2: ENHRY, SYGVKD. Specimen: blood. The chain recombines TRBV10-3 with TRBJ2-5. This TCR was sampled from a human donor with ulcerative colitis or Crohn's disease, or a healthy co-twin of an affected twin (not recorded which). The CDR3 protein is CAISGVGAETQYF.